Included here is one TCR beta chain sequence, with context. TCRdb keeps only in-frame clones here, not all; method: immunoSEQ multiplex PCR. This sample carries about 410,000 clones, around 92% of them seen once, and the ten largest clones take more than 1.5%. The data stem from a study of Ad26.COV2.S vaccination and SARS-CoV-2 variants. Study-level background: A participant enrolled in the COV1001 Ad26.COV2.S trial arm provided the sample.

Germline V gene data show CDR1 as SGHVS and CDR2 as FQNEAQ. The CDR3 has 16 residues. The V segment lost 5 bases and the J segment 7 bases; nucleotides outside the gene matches: 14. The treatment here: roughly 20 received Ad26.COV2.S at low or high dose, single or two shots; about five received placebo; per-sample allocation not given. Sampling was done on day 63 after the first vaccine or placebo injection. V usage is TRBV7-8 and J usage is TRBJ2-3; 8 bases match TRBD2. Sequenced here: peripheral blood, sampled in a trial of Ad26.COV2.S vaccine versus placebo. The sequence derives from a person between 18 and 60 years old who received the Ad26.COV2.S COVID-19 vaccine or a placebo. CDR3 amino acids: CASSPRTGTRGNTQYF. The DNA of the CDR3 is TGTGCCAGCAGCCCTCGTACCGGGACTAGAGGAAATACGCAGTATTTT.